This T cell receptor beta chain appears in the sequencing data of a study of graft-versus-host responses after intestinal transplantation. Study background: Tacrolimus and steroids were given for 2 to 4 years to all recipients after anti-thymocyte globulin induction. Study conclusions and caveats: Some GvH clones appeared in ileal mucosa or blood before recipient bone marrow. Allografts from individuals with graft-donor T cell macrochimerism displayed high graft-versus-host to host-versus-graft clonal ratios. Association was observed between peak circulating GvH clone levels and early post-transplant HvG declines.

TCRdb's table, derived via immunoSEQ multiplex PCR, lists solely in-frame clones and lacks some. The table has some 93,000 clones, more than 85% seen once. Between the trimmed V and J ends, which lost 3 bases and 7 bases, there was a span of 19 bases. CDR1 KGHSH and CDR2 LQKENI come from the germline V gene. The CDR3 consists of 15 residues. Concerning this clone: Its antigen is currently unknown.

V is TRBV18 and J is TRBJ2-7; D is unclear. The receptor was isolated from a human donor who received an intestinal transplant. The sample in question was unstimulated CD8+ T cells sorted from spleen or lymph node cells, obtained before intestinal transplant. CDR3 sequence: CASSPLGSRNGEQYF. In nucleotides, the CDR3 is TGTGCCAGCTCACCCCTCGGGTCTCGAAACGGGGAGCAGTACTTC.